The source of this T cell receptor (beta chain) is a study of T cell clonotyping in hematopoietic cell transplantation. Produced via immunoSEQ multiplex PCR; TCRdb's table is partial and in-frame only. The data show more than 65,000 clones, with 94% seen just once and 1.5% to 2% held by the top ten. Whole-study results and caveats: CD4 and CD8 repertoire contributions could not be separated without sorting. Graft donor and pretransplant recipient Inverse Simpson Index values predicted broader posttransplant TCR diversity. Few recipient clonotypes overlapped donors; over 97% were de novo at given depth. Recipient TCR diversity dropped after transplant; expanded clonotypes rose from day 30 to 180.

CDR1 is MGHRA, CDR2 YSYEKL, per germline. The CDR3 loop spans 19 amino acids. V was trimmed by 0 bases and J by 0 bases, leaving 18 bases between them. With regard to this clone: Antigen specificity is unknown.

The material sequenced was peripheral blood mononuclear cells. The V call is TRBV4-1, the J call TRBJ2-1; a possible D gene is TRBD2 (5 bases). This receptor was identified in a man aged 50-59 years in good health. Some clones in this sample may be carry-over from other donors' samples. The CDR3 region is CASSQDKPSFMGSYNEQFF. The CDR3 DNA is TGCGCCAGCAGCCAAGATAAGCCTAGCTTTATGGGCTCCTACAATGAGCAGTTCTTC.